This entry lists 17 T cell receptor beta chains sequenced from one sample in a study of breast tumors, draining lymph nodes, adjacent tissues. TCRdb itself ran the multiplex PCR reads through MiXCR, one entry per CDR3 protein. The table has approximately 210,000 distinct CDR3 sequences, 32% seen once. Axillary draining lymph nodes of breast cancer patients supplied the node samples. The material sequenced was axillary lymph node tissue. These receptors were obtained from a female donor with breast cancer. Some clones in this sample may be carry-over from other donors' samples.

The chain links TRBV20-1 to TRBJ1-4; 11 bases line up with TRBD1. Germline V gives CDR1 DFQATT, CDR2 SNEGSKA (reference sequence). The V gene end was trimmed by 6 bases and the J gene end by 7 bases; junction bases not matched to a gene: 10. The CDR3 extends over 15 amino acids. CDR3 amino acids: CSAGAGTGGGEKLFF. CDR3 in DNA: TGCAGTGCCGGAGCAGGGACAGGGGGAGGTGAAAAACTGTTTTTT.

The chain joins TRBV7-8 to TRBJ2-5, with D perhaps TRBD1 (5 bases). Germline-derived CDR1 and CDR2 are SGHVS and FQNEAQ. This CDR3 spans 15 amino acids. V lost 4 bases and J 0 bases, leaving 12 bases between the germline ends. CDR3 sequence: CASSSKQGHQETQYF. The CDR3 bases are TGTGCCAGCAGCTCGAAGCAGGGCCACCAAGAGACCCAGTACTTC.

This clonotype came up a few times. The chain links TRBV20-1 to TRBJ2-1; D perhaps matches TRBD2 (6 bases). Trimming stripped 6 bases from V and 9 bases from J, with 30 bases between. The CDR3 covers 17 residues. CDR1 DFQATT and CDR2 SNEGSKA come from the germline V gene (reference sequence). CDR3 DNA: TGCAGTGCCCCGGGGGTGGCAGGAAGACCAGGTCGATCTGAGCAGTTCTTC. Translation gives CSAPGVAGRPGRSEQFF.

This clonotype was recorded only once. The J gene is TRBJ2-7, the V gene TRBV7-3; 8 bases match TRBD2. From germline, CDR1 is SGHTA and CDR2 FQGTGA. The junction had 6 bases not matched to a gene; V was cut back by 4 bases and J by 4 bases. This CDR3 comprises 14 residues. In DNA, the CDR3 is TGTGCCAGCAGCTCCGGGGGGGGAATTTACGAGCAGTACTTC. Amino acid sequence: CASSSGGGIYEQYF.

This clonotype was detected many times. The chain combines TRBV7-3 with TRBJ2-5, with D possibly matching TRBD1 (6 bases). The CDR3 consists of 16 residues. Germline V gives CDR1 SGHTA, CDR2 FQGTGA. V shed 2 bases and J shed 5 bases, with 18 bases lying between them. This chain's CDR3 is CASSLFGAGDRETQYF. In nucleotides, the CDR3 is TGTGCCAGCAGCTTATTCGGGGCAGGGGATAGGGAGACCCAGTACTTC.

About this clonotype: Since a much larger clone is just one base distant, this may be a read error. The CDR3 DNA sequence: TGTGCCAGCAGTCAAGACAGGGGGCGCGGTCAGCCCCAGCATTTT. Protein: CASSQDRGRGQPQHF. The genes are TRBV6-1 and TRBJ1-5; 10 bases line up with TRBD1. Germline V gene lookup returns CDR1 MNHNS and CDR2 SASEGT. This CDR3 is built from 15 residues. V lost 5 bases to trimming and J lost 6 bases; unmatched junction nucleotides: 7.

This clonotype was picked up many times. The chain has TRBV20-1 and TRBJ1-3, with D possibly matching TRBD1 (5 bases). V lost 0 bases and J 11 bases, leaving 11 bases between the germline ends. CDR1 and CDR2 from the germline V gene are DFQATT and SNEGSKA (reference sequence). The CDR3 length is 12 residues. CDR3 DNA sequence: TGCAGTGCTAGAGATGACGGGACTTCCATATATTTT. Translation: CSARDDGTSIYF.

This clonotype occurred many times. The chain links TRBV6-1 to TRBJ1-2; no firm D call. Trimming cost V 2 bases and J 5 bases, with 12 bases left between them. The CDR3 sequence is 14 residues long. The germline gives CDR1 MNHNS, CDR2 SASEGT. The chain's CDR3 is CASSESHTGYGYTF. CDR3 DNA sequence: TGTGCCAGCAGTGAATCTCACACGGGGTATGGCTACACCTTC.

This clonotype was seen ten or more times. The rearrangement joins TRBV20-1 to TRBJ2-1; D remains unclear. The CDR3 totals 12 residues. The V and J ends lost 5 bases and 10 bases respectively, with 15 bases between them. The V gene's germline CDR1 is DFQATT and CDR2 SNEGSKA (reference sequence). CDR3 sequence reads: CSADRLDREQFF. CDR3 nucleotide sequence: TGCAGTGCTGATCGTCTGGACCGCGAGCAGTTCTTC.

The chain couples TRBV24-1 to TRBJ2-7; TRBD2 aligns across 7 bases. This CDR3 is built from 12 residues. CDR1 is KGHDR, CDR2 SFDVKD, per germline. The CDR3 nucleotides are TGTACCTCTGGCGGGAGTCGGTACGAGCAGTACTTC. Protein: CTSGGSRYEQYF.

This clonotype was seen at least ten times. The chain carries TRBV10-3 and TRBJ2-3, with 7 positions matching TRBD1. CDR1 ENHRY and CDR2 SYGVKD come from the germline V gene. The trim removed 2 bases at V and 3 bases at J, leaving 8 bases unmatched. The CDR3 extends over 16 amino acids. The CDR3 nucleotides are TGTGCCATCAGTGAGAGGCAGGGGGTATTGACAGATACGCAGTATTTT. This codes for CAISERQGVLTDTQYF.

This chain links TRBV6-4 with TRBJ2-4; TRBD2 matches 8 bases. Germline lookup yields CDR1 MRHNA and CDR2 SNTAGT. The CDR3 loop spans 14 amino acids. V dropped 1 base and J dropped 8; count of bases not matched to a gene: 4. CDR3 loop: CASSDYHGRDIQYF. The CDR3 nucleotides are TGTGCCAGCAGTGACTACCACGGGAGGGACATTCAGTACTTC.

A word on this clonotype: One end of the junction fails to match germline, which may point to a read error. The chain recombines TRBV11-2 with TRBJ2-3; TRBD2 matches 8 bases. The CDR3 runs to 18 residues. Per the germline V gene, CDR1 is SGHAT and CDR2 is FQNNGV. The CDR3 is CTSRPSRAPSGSTDTQYF. Here the CDR3 DNA reads TGTACCAGCAGGCCCTCAAGGGCCCCTAGCGGGAGCACAGATACGCAGTATTTT.

This clonotype showed up many times. The chain couples TRBV12-3 or TRBV12-4 to TRBJ1-6, with D perhaps matching TRBD1 (5 bases). The length of the CDR3 is 13 residues. The V end was cut by 6 bases, the J end by 9 bases, with 12 bases between. CDR3 protein: CASRPRTGSPLHF. The DNA of the CDR3 is TGTGCCAGCAGGCCCCGCACAGGTTCACCCCTCCACTTT.

This clonotype was detected many times. The chain is built from TRBV27 and TRBJ2-5, with D tentatively TRBD1 (5 bases). Germline V gene lookup returns CDR1 MNHEY and CDR2 SMNVEV (reference sequence). The CDR3 spans 15 residues. The V gene lost 6 bases and the J gene lost 2 bases, with 16 bases spanning the gap. The CDR3 region has the DNA TGTGCCAGCAGGTCTCAGGTTGGGGCGCAAGAGACCCAGTACTTC. It codes for CASRSQVGAQETQYF.

This clonotype has more than one count but fewer than ten. The CDR3 nucleotides read TGTGCCAGCAGTTTATCGACGGGTTCCAATCAGCCCCAGCATTTT. Protein: CASSLSTGSNQPQHF. The V and J genes are TRBV27 and TRBJ1-5, with D unresolved. Trimming cost V 0 bases and J 3 bases, with 9 bases left between them. The CDR3 spans 15 residues. The V gene's germline CDR1 is MNHEY and CDR2 SMNVEV (reference sequence).

A few counts support this clonotype. A much larger clone differs by one base, so this may be a read error. The chain uses TRBV7-8 and TRBJ2-3, with a tentative D call TRBD2 (5 bases). The CDR3 is 17 amino acids. The germline CDR1 and CDR2 sequences are SGHVS and FQNEAQ. CDR3 in amino acids: CASSLSAGLASTDPQYF. The CDR3 bases are TGTGCCAGCAGCTTATCGGCCGGACTCGCGAGCACAGATCCGCAGTATTTT.